The entry below gives a single TCR beta chain sequence along with its context. This specimen comes from a study of control samples from healthy donors and cancer patients. The table came from immunoSEQ multiplex PCR; TCRdb's copy has only in-frame clones and leaves some out. Among about 190,000 clones listed, 91% were seen once. This CDR3 is 15 amino acids long. Germline values: CDR1 SGHRS, CDR2 YFSETQ. Trimming left V 4 bases short and J 1 base short, with 12 bases between. The receptor comes from a young man in good health. This chain uses TRBV5-1 with TRBJ1-5; unclear D gene. Sequenced sample: blood. CDR3 amino acids: CASSPSGVSNQPQHF. In nucleotides, the CDR3 is TGCGCCAGCAGCCCATCGGGTGTCAGCAATCAGCCCCAGCATTTT.